Listed here are 27 T cell receptor beta chains from one sample, sequenced in a study of T cell responses to AZD1222 COVID-19 vaccine. Some clones are missing from TCRdb's copy, which holds only in-frame ones; the method was immunoSEQ multiplex PCR. The top ten clones hold 16% of a sample with under 110,000 clones, about 90% of them seen once. The sequencing used peripheral blood, collected on day 0 of AZD1222 vaccination. The origin of the receptors is an adult in good health.

The V and J genes are TRBV9 and TRBJ2-7; 7 positions match TRBD1. Germline CDR1 SGDLS, CDR2 YYNGEE. This CDR3 is built from 14 residues. Trimming took 0 bases from V and 7 from J; bases not matched to a gene: 7. The CDR3 reads CASSVATGAEEQYF. The CDR3, as DNA: TGTGCCAGCAGCGTAGCCACAGGGGCAGAAGAGCAGTACTTC.

This clone appeared many times. Other DNA variants within this sample encode the same CDR3. CDR3 amino acids: CSVDRGQNTEAFF. The CDR3 coding sequence is TGCAGCGTGGACAGGGGACAGAACACTGAAGCTTTCTTT. The V gene is TRBV29-1, the J gene TRBJ1-1; 9 bases are a match to TRBD1. The V gene end was trimmed by 6 bases and the J gene end by 1 base; junction bases not matched to a gene: 3. Germline-derived CDR1 and CDR2 are SQVTM and ANQGSEA. The length of the CDR3 is 13 residues.

The chain has TRBV7-2 and TRBJ1-1; no reliable D call. The CDR3 covers 14 residues. V was clipped by 6 bases and J by 3 bases, with 14 bases between them. Looked up from germline, CDR1 is SGHTA and CDR2 is FQGNSA. The CDR3 bases are TGTGCCAGCAGTTTCTTCGGGCTGCACACTGAAGCTTTCTTT. It translates to CASSFFGLHTEAFF.

The rearrangement links TRBV9 to TRBJ2-3; D call uncertain. Germline loops: CDR1 SGDLS, CDR2 YYNGEE. CDR3 size: 13 residues. V shed 6 bases and J shed 5 bases, with 13 bases lying between them. The CDR3 loop is CASTAYMGDTQYF. DNA of the CDR3: TGTGCCAGCACCGCGTATATGGGAGATACGCAGTATTTT.

Concerning this clone itself: A junction end diverges from the germline sequence, so it may reflect a read error. The chain joins TRBV18 to TRBJ2-3; TRBD2 matches 8 bases. The CDR3 has 17 residues. Germline CDR1 KGHSH, CDR2 LQKENI. The CDR3 loop reads CASSPSLGRTSRDTQYF. CDR3 coding DNA: TGTGCCAGCTCACCTTCCCTCGGTCGGACTAGCAGAGATACGCAGTATTTT. The entire variable domain, with the rest obtained from reference TRBV18 and TRBJ2-3, is as follows: NAGVMQNPRHLVRRRGQEARLRCSPMKGHSHVYWYRQLPEEGLKFMVYLQKENIIDESGMPKERFSAEFPKEGPSILRIQQVVRGDSAAYFCASSPSLGRTSRDTQYFGPGTRLTVL.

The rearrangement links TRBV30 to TRBJ1-6; D might be TRBD1 (6 bases). This CDR3 region has 17 residues. Germline V gene data show CDR1 as GTSNPN and CDR2 as SVGIG (reference sequence). V was shortened by 3 bases and J by 5 bases, with 20 bases between the two germline ends. The CDR3 nucleotides read TGTGCCTGGAGCTTAGGTCCCTGGACAGCGAATAATTCACCCCTCCACTTT. Encoded protein: CAWSLGPWTANNSPLHF.

The chain uses TRBV10-1 and TRBJ2-1; 13 nucleotides align to TRBD2. The germline gives CDR1 WNHNN, CDR2 SYGVQD (reference sequence). Losses at the gene ends were 4 bases for V and 5 bases for J; bases not matched to a gene: 2. This CDR3 has 15 amino acids. This chain's CDR3 is CASSAGLAGNNEQFF. The CDR3 DNA is TGCGCCAGCAGTGCGGGACTAGCGGGAAACAATGAGCAGTTCTTC.

This rearrangement joins TRBV10-3 to TRBJ1-2; 8 nucleotides match TRBD1. The ends lost 6 bases at V and 2 bases at J; junction bases unmatched: 5. CDR1 is ENHRY, CDR2 SYGVKD, per germline. The CDR3 is 14 residues long. CDR3 sequence (DNA): TGTGCCATCAGACCGGGACAGGAGAACTATGGCTACACCTTC. It encodes CAIRPGQENYGYTF.

Points on this clone: The same CDR3 is also encoded by other DNA sequences in this sample. The genes are TRBV18 and TRBJ1-2, with TRBD1 matching 7 bases. This CDR3 has 14 residues. Germline trimming cut 2 bases from V and 3 bases from J; bases unmatched to any gene: 3. Germline assignment: CDR1 KGHSH and CDR2 LQKENI. The CDR3 DNA is TGTGCCAGCTCACCAGGAACAGGGGACTATGGCTACACCTTC. Its translation is CASSPGTGDYGYTF.

The rearrangement links TRBV9 to TRBJ2-1; 12 bases line up with TRBD2. The CDR3 sequence is 18 residues long. Germline CDR1 reads SGDLS; CDR2 reads YYNGEE. V shed 2 bases, J shed 7 bases, and the junction held 13 bases outside the gene matches. This chain's CDR3 is CASSVDGLAGLGANEQFF. In DNA form, the CDR3 reads TGTGCCAGCAGCGTGGACGGACTAGCGGGATTGGGGGCGAATGAGCAGTTCTTC. The variable domain in full, completed from reference TRBV9 and TRBJ2-1, reads DSGVTQTPKHLITATGQRVTLRCSPRSGDLSVYWYQQSLDQGLQFLIQYYNGEERAKGNILERFSAQQFPDLHSELNLSSLELGDSALYFCASSVDGLAGLGANEQFFGPGTRLTVL.

The chain links TRBV6-2 or TRBV6-3 to TRBJ2-1; tentative D call: TRBD2 (6 bases). Germline CDR1 is MNHEY and CDR2 is SVGEGT. This CDR3 spans 14 amino acids. Deletions cut 4 bases from V and 8 bases from J, with 15 bases between. The CDR3 protein is CASSLLAEGDEQFF. In nucleotides, the CDR3 is TGTGCCAGCAGTTTGTTGGCGGAGGGCGATGAGCAGTTCTTC.

The table lists this clone with a count of one. The V call is TRBV28, the J call TRBJ1-1; 12 nucleotides align to TRBD1. Per the germline V gene, CDR1 is MDHEN and CDR2 is SYDVKM. V shed 2 bases, J shed 10 bases, and the junction held 11 bases outside the gene matches. This CDR3 has 16 residues. CDR3 DNA: TGTGCCAGCAGTTTACCCGGGACAGGGGGCGTTGGTATAGCTTTCTTT. Protein product: CASSLPGTGGVGIAFF.

The chain uses TRBV7-9 and TRBJ2-7, with D uncertain. The CDR3 has 13 residues. Germline V gene lookup returns CDR1 SEHNR and CDR2 FQNEAQ (reference sequence). Trimming took off 4 bases at V and 2 bases at J, with 9 bases between the two ends. The CDR3 reads CASSSSIPYEQYF. CDR3 sequence (DNA): TGTGCCAGCAGCTCCTCGATTCCCTACGAGCAGTACTTC.

This chain connects TRBV19 to TRBJ1-5, with D unclear. Germline CDR1 LNHDA, CDR2 SQIVND (reference sequence). V dropped 0 bases and J dropped 5 bases, with 14 bases sitting between them. The CDR3 spans 16 residues. The CDR3 loop reads CASSIDTPIFDQPQHF. As DNA, the CDR3 is TGTGCCAGTAGTATAGATACCCCCATATTCGATCAGCCCCAGCATTTT. Based on the CDR3 plus reference TRBV19 and TRBJ1-5, the full variable domain is DGGITQSPKYLFRKEGQNVTLSCEQNLNHDAMYWYRQDPGQGLRLIYYSQIVNDFQKGDIAEGYSVSREKKESFPLTVTSAQKNPTAFYLCASSIDTPIFDQPQHFGDGTRLSIL.

This clone has a handful of counts. The V gene is TRBV25-1, the J gene TRBJ2-7; D gene uncertain. Germline CDR1 is MGHDK and CDR2 is SYGVNS. CDR3 length: 14 residues. The V gene lost 4 bases and the J gene lost 2 bases, with 12 bases spanning the gap. The CDR3 region has the DNA TGTGCCAGCAGTGGCCGGAAAGGAGCCTACGAGCAGTACTTC. Its protein product is CASSGRKGAYEQYF.

The chain links TRBV6-5 to TRBJ1-2; D uncertain. Trimming left V 2 bases short and J 4 bases short, with 11 bases between. The germline V gene encodes CDR1 MNHEY and CDR2 SVGAGI. This CDR3 region has 14 residues. The CDR3 reads CASSYSMGSYGYTF. The DNA for the CDR3 is TGTGCCAGCAGTTACAGTATGGGAAGCTATGGCTACACCTTC.

The chain combines TRBV12-3 or TRBV12-4 with TRBJ1-5, with D uncertain. The CDR3 loop spans 11 amino acids. Trimming cost V 3 bases and J 11 bases, with 8 bases left between them. The CDR3 DNA reads TGTGCCAGCAGTTTTCGGGGAGCCCAGCATTTT. As protein: CASSFRGAQHF.

This chain links TRBV6-2 or TRBV6-3 with TRBJ1-1, with D maybe TRBD1 (5 bases). There are 14 residues in the CDR3. Per the germline V gene, CDR1 is MNHEY and CDR2 is SVGEGT. The V end was cut by 0 bases, the J end by 4 bases, with 9 bases between. CDR3 in DNA: TGTGCCAGCAGTTACTCGTGGGACCGCACTGAAGCTTTCTTT. It is translated as CASSYSWDRTEAFF.

The rearrangement uses TRBV5-1 and TRBJ1-5; the D is unclear. Trimming shortened V by 0 bases and J by 4 bases, and 11 bases separated the two germline ends. Looked up from germline, CDR1 is SGHRS and CDR2 is YFSETQ. This CDR3 region has 15 residues. The CDR3 loop is CASSLGPEANQPQHF. CDR3 sequence (DNA): TGCGCCAGCAGCTTGGGGCCCGAGGCGAATCAGCCCCAGCATTTT.

This chain connects TRBV11-2 to TRBJ2-1; no clear D. This CDR3 spans 14 amino acids. V was shortened by 1 base and J by 4 bases, with 8 bases between the two germline ends. In germline, CDR1 is SGHAT, CDR2 FQNNGV. CDR3 DNA sequence: TGTGCCAGCAGCTTAGGTAGACTTTACAATGAGCAGTTCTTC. Its translation is CASSLGRLYNEQFF.

About this clone: The sample has other DNA sequences that encode this CDR3 too. The genes are TRBV12-3 or TRBV12-4 and TRBJ1-5; D unresolved. V was clipped by 3 bases and J by 6 bases, with 6 bases between them. The CDR3 runs 12 residues. CDR3 nucleotides: TGTGCCAGCAGTTTTCGGCGTCAGCCCCAGCATTTT. It encodes CASSFRRQPQHF.

The chain is built from TRBV5-1 and TRBJ2-2; weak D call: TRBD2 (6 bases). This CDR3 has 16 amino acids. Between the trimmed V and J ends, which lost 1 base and 1 base, there was a span of 11 bases. CDR1 and CDR2 from the germline V gene are SGHRS and YFSETQ. CDR3 sequence: CASSLLGGKNTGELFF. The CDR3 bases are TGCGCCAGCAGCTTGCTGGGGGGAAAGAACACCGGGGAGCTGTTTTTT. Drawing the rest from reference TRBV5-1 and TRBJ2-2, the complete variable domain is KAGVTQTPRYLIKTRGQQVTLSCSPISGHRSVSWYQQTPGQGLQFLFEYFSETQRNKGNFPGRFSGRQFSNSRSEMNVSTLELGDSALYLCASSLLGGKNTGELFFGEGSRLTVL.

The chain uses TRBV3-1 (or the pseudogene TRBV3-2) and TRBJ1-6, with no clear D. The CDR3 is 14 amino acids. V lost 5 bases to trimming and J lost 10 bases, with 15 bases between them. The V gene's germline CDR1 is LGHDT and CDR2 YNNKEL (reference sequence). CDR3 residues: CASSGSSRGSPLHF. DNA of the CDR3: TGTGCCAGCAGCGGGAGTTCCCGGGGATCACCCCTCCACTTT.

V is TRBV4-2 and J is TRBJ2-7; D is uncertain. The ends were cut back, 0 bases at V and 4 bases at J, with 7 bases in the middle. The CDR3 spans 13 residues. Germline V CDR1 and CDR2: LGHNA, YNFKEQ. Here the CDR3 DNA reads TGTGCCAGCAGCCAAGATCTGCGATACGAGCAGTACTTC. Amino acids: CASSQDLRYEQYF.

V usage is TRBV27 and J usage is TRBJ2-7, with a possible D match to TRBD1 (6 bases). With 5 bases removed from V and 2 bases from J, the gap between germline ends came to 16 bases. CDR3 size: 15 residues. CDR1 and CDR2 from the germline V gene are MNHEY and SMNVEV (reference sequence). This CDR3 is CASSPRRGLTYEQYF. The CDR3, as DNA: TGTGCCAGCAGTCCCCGCAGGGGCCTTACCTACGAGCAGTACTTC.

This clone was recorded once. V usage is TRBV6-6 and J usage is TRBJ1-1; the match to TRBD1 covers 8 bases. CDR1 MNHNY and CDR2 SVGAGI come from the germline V gene (reference sequence). The CDR3 consists of 12 residues. Unmatched junction bases numbered 4, after V lost 6 bases and J lost 7 bases. CDR3 residues: CASRGTGHEAFF. In DNA form, the CDR3 reads TGTGCCAGCAGGGGGACAGGCCATGAAGCTTTCTTT.

The chain is built from TRBV19 and TRBJ2-5; no reliable D call. This CDR3 has 15 residues. Trimming took off 5 bases at V and 4 bases at J, with 17 bases between the two ends. In germline, CDR1 is LNHDA, CDR2 SQIVND (reference sequence). The CDR3 nucleotides are TGTGCCAGTAGTCCGTTTGTCGTCGGTGGAGAGACCCAGTACTTC. Translation gives CASSPFVVGGETQYF. Based on the CDR3 plus reference TRBV19 and TRBJ2-5, the full variable domain is DGGITQSPKYLFRKEGQNVTLSCEQNLNHDAMYWYRQDPGQGLRLIYYSQIVNDFQKGDIAEGYSVSREKKESFPLTVTSAQKNPTAFYLCASSPFVVGGETQYFGPGTRLLVL.